Listed below are T cell receptor beta chains from one sample, sequenced in a study of tumor and adjacent non-tumor tissue in lung cancer. TCRdb ran MiXCR on the multiplex PCR reads and lists one entry per CDR3 protein. This sample yields 77,000 or so distinct CDR3 sequences, of which around 77% are seen a single time; around 12% belongs to the top ten. Input material: lung tumor tissue. The receptor source for this set is a woman between 45 and 60 years old with non-small cell lung cancer. CDR3s include the opening cysteine and the closing phenylalanine or tryptophan. The order of the fields is D gene, clone size, J gene, V gene, CDR3 protein, CDR3 DNA. The D gene is left open where the match is weak. Some rows have no size entry. The others give once, few or many, or a class for an expanded clone.

>TRBD2|NA|TRBJ2-1|TRBV4-1
CAISGKFDLANEQFF
TGCGCCATCAGCGGGAAGTTTGACCTGGCCAATGAGCAGTTCTTC
>TRBD2|NA|TRBJ2-1|TRBV29-1
CSTKKREGGGQFF
TGCAGCACCAAGAAGCGGGAGGGAGGCGGGCAGTTCTTC
>NA|NA|TRBJ1-2|TRBV5-1
CASSQAMYGYTF
TGCGCCAGCAGCCAGGCGATGTATGGCTACACCTTC
>TRBD1|once|TRBJ1-1|TRBV20-1
CSATQGEVVTETFF
TGCAGTGCAACCCAGGGGGAGGTCGTCACAGAAACTTTCTTT
>NA|many|TRBJ2-3|TRBV5-1
CASSLVPGIGTDTQYF
TGCGCCAGCAGCTTGGTTCCGGGGATCGGCACAGATACGCAGTATTTT
>TRBD2|NA|TRBJ2-7|TRBV4-2
CASSQEGLAGEDSYEHYF
TGTGCTAGCAGCCAAGAAGGACTAGCGGGAGAAGACAGCTACGAGCATTACTTC
>TRBD1|NA|TRBJ1-6|TRBV4-1
CASIHRKPGQSSYNSSLHF
TGCGCCAGCATCCACAGAAAACCGGGACAGAGCTCCTATAATTCATCCCTCCACTTT
>NA|NA|TRBJ2-6|TRBV20-1
CSANTRDGVNVLTF
TGCAGTGCTAATACCCGGGATGGGGTCAACGTCCTGACTTTC
>TRBD2|few|TRBJ2-2|TRBV4-2
CASSQEFVGGRTGELSF
TGTGCCAGCAGCCAAGAATTTGTCGGCGGGAGGACCGGGGAGCTGTCTTTT
>TRBD2|NA|TRBJ2-7|TRBV11-2
CASSLSGSTNGQYF
TGTGCCAGCAGCCTGAGCGGGAGTACCAATGGGCAGTACTTC
>NA|many|TRBJ2-1|TRBV20-1
CSARDPRPYNEQFF
TGCAGTGCTAGAGATCCACGCCCCTACAATGAGCAGTTCTTC
>NA|many|TRBJ2-7|TRBV6-6
CASRRDGPVEQYF
TGTGCCAGCAGACGGGACGGACCGGTAGAGCAGTACTTC
>NA|many|TRBJ2-5|TRBV28
CASSLGGRETQYF
TGTGCCAGCAGTTTAGGGGGGAGGGAGACCCAGTACTTC
>NA|once|TRBJ2-7|TRBV6-6
CASSYGGVGASEQYF
TGTGCCAGCAGTTACGGGGGTGTGGGAGCAAGCGAGCAGTACTTC
>NA|few|TRBJ1-1|TRBV11-2
CASNLLMLGTETFF
TGCGCCAGCAACTTGCTAATGCTGGGAACTGAAACTTTCTTT
>NA|NA|TRBJ2-7|TRBV4-1
CSGSQESRDEQYF
TGCTCCGGCAGCCAAGAGTCCAGGGATGAGCAGTACTTC
>NA|NA|TRBJ2-7|TRBV4-2
CVSTQAKGAGNYEQYF
TGTGTCAGCACCCAAGCAAAAGGTGCGGGGAATTACGAGCAGTACTTC
>NA|few|TRBJ2-1|TRBV5-4
CASSFPVGNEQFF
TGTGCCAGCAGCTTTCCAGTGGGCAATGAGCAGTTCTTC
>TRBD1|NA|TRBJ1-2|TRBV6-1
CASSEGRQGPAGCIF
TGTGCCAGCAGCGAGGGGAGACAGGGGCCAGCGGGCTGCATCTTC
>NA|once|TRBJ2-2|TRBV11-2
CASRLVLQRSTWELFF
TGTGCCAGCAGATTAGTCCTCCAGCGTAGCACCTGGGAGCTGTTTTTT
>NA|NA|TRBJ2-5|TRBV12-3/TRBV12-4
CASPRRAGETRYF
TGTGCCAGCCCGCGGAGGGCCGGTGAGACCCGGTACTTC
>NA|NA|TRBJ2-1|TRBV6-2/TRBV6-3
CASGGFNQQFF
TGTGCCAGCGGCGGCTTCAATCAGCAGTTCTTC
>TRBD1|NA|TRBJ1-3|TRBV6-5
CATGSDRGGNTIYF
TGTGCCACGGGATCGGACAGGGGAGGAAACACCATATATTTT
>TRBD1|many|TRBJ2-2|TRBV7-9
CASSFQGAQTGELFF
TGTGCCAGCAGCTTTCAGGGGGCGCAAACCGGGGAGCTGTTTTTT
>NA|many|TRBJ2-1|TRBV11-2
CASSLESFNEQFF
TGTGCCAGCAGCTTAGAGAGCTTCAATGAGCAGTTCTTC
>TRBD2|NA|TRBJ2-7|TRBV6-6
CVSSGRESPYEQYF
TGTGTCAGCAGCGGGAGGGAGAGCCCCTACGAGCAGTACTTC
>NA|NA|TRBJ2-2|TRBV12-3/TRBV12-4
CTRRRRGTGELFF
TGTACCAGGAGACGACGGGGTACCGGGGAGCTGTTTTTT
>NA|NA|TRBJ1-1|TRBV6-1
CASKVVGMKTEAFF
TGTGCCAGCAAGGTGGTAGGCATGAAGACTGAAGCTTTCTTT
>NA|few|TRBJ1-1|TRBV28
CASSSAMEGNTVAFF
TGTGCCAGCAGTTCCGCTATGGAAGGGAACACTGTAGCTTTCTTT
>TRBD2|medium-sized|TRBJ2-1|TRBV10-2
CASSEFRGGLAGGDEQFF
TGCGCCAGCAGTGAGTTCCGGGGCGGACTAGCGGGTGGGGATGAGCAGTTCTTC
>NA|NA|TRBJ2-5|TRBV6-5
CVSSCDGVSKTQYF
TGTGTCAGCAGTTGCGATGGGGTCTCGAAGACCCAGTACTTC
>NA|NA|TRBJ1-3|TRBV10-3
CVIIPDTLSGNTIYF
TGTGTCATCATCCCGGATACCCTCTCTGGAAACACCATATATTTT
>NA|NA|TRBJ2-7|TRBV11-1
CANNRKGAASYEQYF
TGTGCCAACAACCGGAAAGGGGCGGCCTCCTACGAGCAGTACTTC
>TRBD1|NA|TRBJ2-7|TRBV10-3
CAISETTGGISSYEQYF
TGTGCCATTAGTGAGACAACAGGGGGTATAAGTTCCTACGAGCAGTACTTC
>NA|NA|TRBJ1-5|TRBV6-1
CANSERVSREDQPQHF
TGTGCCAACAGTGAGAGGGTCTCCAGGGAGGACCAGCCCCAGCATTTT
>NA|NA|TRBJ2-3|TRBV5-6
CAGSPNTETQYF
TGTGCCGGCAGCCCCAACACAGAAACGCAGTATTTT
>TRBD2|NA|TRBJ2-1|TRBV4-1
CANSQDFLAGSSYNVQFF
TGCGCCAACAGCCAAGATTTCCTAGCGGGTAGCTCCTACAATGTGCAGTTCTTC
>NA|NA|TRBJ2-1|TRBV7-3
CASSLAHDTYIEQFF
TGTGCCAGCAGCTTGGCGCACGATACCTATATTGAGCAGTTCTTC
>TRBD1|NA|TRBJ2-4|TRBV18
CASSIPGTGNIRYF
TGTGCCAGCTCAATTCCCGGGACAGGAAACATTCGGTACTTC
>NA|NA|TRBJ1-2|TRBV10-3
CVISESYNYGYTF
TGTGTCATCAGTGAGTCATATAACTATGGCTATACCTTC
>TRBD2|NA|TRBJ2-7|TRBV29-1
CNALRTSGMDYKQYF
TGCAACGCCCTTCGGACTAGCGGGATGGACTACAAGCAGTACTTC
>TRBD1|medium-sized|TRBJ1-2|TRBV11-2
CASTRTGEGYTF
TGTGCCAGCACCCGGACAGGGGAAGGCTACACCTTC
>NA|NA|TRBJ1-5|TRBV4-2
CASSQVPTGNTWVAYSNQPQHF
TGTGCCAGCAGCCAAGTCCCTACGGGAAATACATGGGTAGCCTATAGCAATCAGCCCCAGCATTTT
>TRBD2|medium-sized|TRBJ2-7|TRBV11-2
CASSLHSSGRLSEQYF
TGTGCCAGCAGCTTACACTCCAGCGGGAGACTTAGCGAGCAGTACTTC
>NA|NA|TRBJ2-1|TRBV11-1
CASSVADYTEQFF
TGTGCCAGCAGCGTCGCGGACTACACTGAGCAGTTCTTC
>NA|NA|TRBJ2-3|TRBV11-3
CVSSLGRQESADTQYF
TGTGTCAGCAGCTTAGGACGGCAGGAAAGTGCAGATACGCAGTATTTT
>TRBD2|NA|TRBJ2-5|TRBV29-1
CSVEGSREGEKATQKTQYF
TGCAGTGTTGAAGGTAGTCGGGAGGGAGAAAAGGCGACCCAAAAGACCCAGTACTTC
>NA|NA|TRBJ2-3|TRBV11-2
CAGTLISRDTQYF
TGTGCCGGCACCTTGATATCCCGGGATACGCAGTATTTT
>TRBD2|NA|TRBJ2-1|TRBV4-1
CANSQDGATSLYNEQFF
TGCGCCAACAGCCAAGACGGGGCGACTAGCCTTTACAATGAGCAGTTCTTC
>NA|NA|TRBJ1-5|TRBV11-2
CASSWDGYSSHPQHF
TGTGCCAGTAGTTGGGACGGTTATAGCAGTCATCCCCAGCATTTT
>NA|NA|TRBJ2-3|TRBV7-8
CASNQTLGVSLATQNF
TGTGCCAGCAATCAAACTTTAGGTGTGTCGTTAGCTACGCAGAATTTT
>TRBD2|NA|TRBJ2-3|TRBV6-1
CDITPGLAETDTQYF
TGTGACATCACGCCTGGACTAGCGGAGACAGATACACAGTATTTT
>NA|few|TRBJ2-7|TRBV5-6
CASSLLGLSYEQYF
TGTGCCAGCAGCCTTTTGGGACTCTCCTACGAGCAGTACTTC